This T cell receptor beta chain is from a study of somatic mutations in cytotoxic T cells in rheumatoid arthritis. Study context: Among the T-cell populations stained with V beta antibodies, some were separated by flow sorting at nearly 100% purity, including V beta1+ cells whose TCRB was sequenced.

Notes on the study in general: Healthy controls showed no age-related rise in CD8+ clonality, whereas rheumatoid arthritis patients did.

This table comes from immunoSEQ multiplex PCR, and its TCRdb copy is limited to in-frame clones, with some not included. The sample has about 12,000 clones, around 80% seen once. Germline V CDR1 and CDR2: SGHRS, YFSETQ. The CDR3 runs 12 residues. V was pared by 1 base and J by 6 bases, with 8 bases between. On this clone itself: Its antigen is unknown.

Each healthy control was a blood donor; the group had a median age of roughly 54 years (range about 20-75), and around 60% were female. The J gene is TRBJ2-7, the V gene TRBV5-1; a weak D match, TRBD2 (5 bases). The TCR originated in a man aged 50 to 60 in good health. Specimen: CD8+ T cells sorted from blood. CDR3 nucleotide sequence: TGCGCCAGCAGCTTGAATAGCGTCGAGCAGTACTTC. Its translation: CASSLNSVEQYF.